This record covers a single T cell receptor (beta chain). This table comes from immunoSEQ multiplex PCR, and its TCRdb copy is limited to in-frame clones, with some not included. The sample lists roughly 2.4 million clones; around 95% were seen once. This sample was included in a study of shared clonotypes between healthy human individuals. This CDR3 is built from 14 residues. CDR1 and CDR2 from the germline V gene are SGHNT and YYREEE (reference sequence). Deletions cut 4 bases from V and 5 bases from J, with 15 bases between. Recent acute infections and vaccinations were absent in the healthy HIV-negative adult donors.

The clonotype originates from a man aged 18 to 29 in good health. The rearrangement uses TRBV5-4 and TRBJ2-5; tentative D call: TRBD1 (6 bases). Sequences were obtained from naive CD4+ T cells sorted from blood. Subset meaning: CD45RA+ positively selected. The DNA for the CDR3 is TGTGCCAGCAGCAAATCGACAGGTTCCGAGACCCAGTACTTC. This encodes CASSKSTGSETQYF.